Below, 17 T cell receptor beta chains from the same sample are listed, as sequenced in a study of CD8+ T cells in alopecia areata. TCR sequencing used cDNA made by reverse transcription of extracted RNA. The assay was immunoSEQ multiplex PCR, and TCRdb's table has in-frame clones only and misses some. The sample has 140,000 to 150,000 clones; 58% are singletons. The material sequenced was CD4+ T cells sorted from blood, taken at week 0. The receptors shown here come from a human donor with alopecia areata.

The chain has TRBV7-2 and TRBJ2-2; D gene uncertain. The germline V gene encodes CDR1 SGHTA and CDR2 FQGNSA. This CDR3 spans 11 amino acids. The germline V and J ends were trimmed by 5 bases and 10 bases, with 8 bases remaining between them. CDR3 protein: CASSPLKELFF. CDR3 nucleotide sequence: TGTGCCAGCAGCCCCCTTAAGGAGCTGTTTTTT.

This chain uses TRBV4-2 with TRBJ2-2; unclear D gene. V was cut by 7 bases and J by 0 bases, with 6 bases left in between. CDR1 and CDR2 from the germline V gene are LGHNA and YNFKEQ. The CDR3 totals 13 residues. The chain's CDR3 is CASTPTNTGELFF. The CDR3 nucleotides are TGTGCCAGCACACCAACGAACACCGGGGAGCTGTTTTTT.

This clone was counted between two and nine times. This sequence joins TRBV5-4 and TRBJ1-2; 7 bases align to TRBD1. The trim removed 4 bases at V and 3 bases at J, leaving 6 bases unmatched. Germline V gene sequence: CDR1 SGHNT, CDR2 YYREEE (reference sequence). The CDR3 sequence is 14 residues long. CDR3 sequence: CASSPQGIDYGYTF. The CDR3 DNA follows: TGTGCCAGCAGCCCACAGGGGATTGACTATGGCTACACCTTC.

V and J are TRBV2 and TRBJ1-1; D uncertain. Trimming took 10 bases from V and 1 from J, leaving 16 bases between them. The CDR3 totals 14 residues. Germline CDR1 and CDR2: SNHLY and FYNNEI. CDR3 nucleotide sequence: TGTGCCATCAGGACTTACGCCGGGAACACTGAAGCTTTCTTT. Amino acid sequence: CAIRTYAGNTEAFF.

V is TRBV9 and J is TRBJ1-2, with a tentative D call TRBD1 (6 bases). The germline V gene encodes CDR1 SGDLS and CDR2 YYNGEE. This CDR3 is 14 amino acids long. Trimming stripped 3 bases from V and 5 bases from J, with 14 bases between. CDR3 sequence reads: CASSASGQSYGYTF. The CDR3 DNA reads TGTGCCAGCAGCGCCTCTGGACAGTCTTATGGCTACACCTTC.

In its sample, this clone was seen once. The V gene is TRBV5-1, the J gene TRBJ2-5; unclear D gene. The germline V and J ends were trimmed by 4 bases and 3 bases, with 16 bases remaining between them. Per the germline V gene, CDR1 is SGHRS and CDR2 is YFSETQ. CDR3 length: 15 residues. The CDR3 region is CASSNTDPWEETQYF. For the CDR3, the DNA is TGCGCCAGCAGCAACACGGACCCTTGGGAAGAGACCCAGTACTTC.

CDR3 nucleotides: TGTGCCAGCTCACCAGTTGTCGGGGGGACTAACACCGGGGAGCTGTTTTTT. Encoded protein: CASSPVVGGTNTGELFF. This chain joins TRBV18 and TRBJ2-2; 7 bases map to TRBD2. V dropped 2 bases and J dropped 2; count of bases not matched to a gene: 8. The CDR3 has 17 residues. CDR1 is KGHSH and CDR2 is LQKENI in the germline V gene.

The chain is built from TRBV18 and TRBJ1-2; maybe TRBD1 (5 bases). Deletions cut 0 bases from V and 6 bases from J, with 20 bases between. From germline, CDR1 is KGHSH and CDR2 LQKENI. The CDR3 totals 17 residues. The chain's CDR3 is CASSPPFKGPSPDGYTF. The DNA for the CDR3 is TGTGCCAGCTCACCACCTTTTAAGGGGCCCAGCCCCGATGGCTACACCTTC.

This clone occurred a few times. V is TRBV13 and J is TRBJ2-3; 10 bases agree with TRBD1. Germline-derived CDR1 and CDR2 are PRHDT and FYEKMQ (reference sequence). The J segment lost 6 bases and the V segment lost 1 base, leaving 7 bases of the junction unmatched. The CDR3 length is 16 residues. CDR3 protein: CASSLVPGQGRDTQYF. The CDR3 bases are TGTGCCAGCAGCTTAGTGCCGGGACAGGGGCGGGATACGCAGTATTTT.

This clone was observed a single time. The J gene is TRBJ2-2, the V gene TRBV29-1, with D possibly being TRBD1 (7 bases). V lost 7 bases to trimming and J lost 3 bases, with 18 bases between them. Germline V CDR1 and CDR2: SQVTM, ANQGSEA. The CDR3 loop spans 15 amino acids. The CDR3 coding sequence is TGCAGCGCCTCCAGGGGGGCGCGGGACACCGGGGAGCTGTTTTTT. This codes for CSASRGARDTGELFF.

This clone has more than one count but fewer than ten. The genes are TRBV27 and TRBJ2-4, with no clear D. The CDR3 has 15 residues. Germline values: CDR1 MNHEY, CDR2 SMNVEV (reference sequence). V was trimmed by 8 bases and J by 4 bases, leaving 18 bases between them. The CDR3 reads CASGPGNPPKNIQYF. CDR3 sequence (DNA): TGTGCCAGCGGACCAGGAAACCCCCCGAAAAACATTCAGTACTTC.

V gene TRBV2 combines with J gene TRBJ2-7; TRBD1 agrees at 8 bases. The V and J ends lost 7 bases and 6 bases, in that order; junction bases with no gene match: 11. Germline V gene sequence: CDR1 SNHLY, CDR2 FYNNEI. CDR3 length: 14 residues. CDR3 in amino acids: CASTQGTGSGEQYF. The CDR3 bases are TGTGCCAGCACCCAGGGGACAGGATCCGGCGAGCAGTACTTC.

The J gene is TRBJ1-6, the V gene TRBV27; weak D call: TRBD1 (6 bases). Germline V gene sequence: CDR1 MNHEY, CDR2 SMNVEV (reference sequence). V lost 6 bases and J lost 0, with 15 bases in between. The CDR3 runs to 17 residues. CDR3 protein: CASSDGDTSSYNSPLHF. DNA of the CDR3: TGTGCCAGCAGCGATGGGGACACGAGCTCCTATAATTCACCCCTCCACTTT.

The CDR3 sequence: CSVRHKEKLFF. The CDR3 nucleotides are TGCAGCGTGCGTCACAAAGAAAAACTGTTTTTT. The V call is TRBV29-1, the J call TRBJ1-4, with no clear D. The V and J ends lost 6 bases and 8 bases respectively, with 10 bases between them. CDR1 and CDR2 from the germline V gene are SQVTM and ANQGSEA. The CDR3 is 11 amino acids.

The chain links TRBV29-1 to TRBJ1-5, with a tentative D call TRBD1 (6 bases). The ends were cut back, 7 bases at V and 7 bases at J, with 8 bases in the middle. The CDR3 totals 10 residues. In germline, CDR1 is SQVTM, CDR2 ANQGSEA. CDR3 in amino acids: CSEGEQPQHF. The CDR3, as DNA: TGCAGCGAGGGGGAGCAGCCCCAGCATTTT.

The chain has TRBV5-1 and TRBJ2-1; D gene unclear. CDR1 is SGHRS, CDR2 YFSETQ, per germline. CDR3 size: 16 residues. V lost 0 bases and J lost 1, with 11 bases in between. This CDR3 is CASSLGVQRSYNEQFF. The DNA of the CDR3 is TGCGCCAGCAGCTTGGGCGTACAGAGATCCTACAATGAGCAGTTCTTC.

The chain is built from TRBV5-1 and TRBJ2-3; TRBD1 agrees at 7 bases. The germline V gene has CDR1 SGHRS and CDR2 YFSETQ. There are 16 residues in the CDR3. V lost 4 bases to trimming and J lost 5 bases; unmatched junction nucleotides: 13. For the CDR3, the DNA is TGCGCCAGCAGCATAGGGGGCGCCGGATATAGAGATACGCAGTATTTT. Amino acids: CASSIGGAGYRDTQYF.